The following is a T cell receptor beta chain sequence with its context. Its antigen is not known. An input of about 0.5 to 1 ug of RNA was subjected to reverse transcription using random hexamers. TCRdb re-analysed the immunoSEQ multiplex PCR reads in MiXCR, keeping a single row per CDR3 protein. The data contain approximately 94,000 distinct CDR3 sequences, around 95% of them seen just once; the ten biggest clones take up approximately 0.3%. These data originate in a study of CD8 T cells in Susac syndrome. Study overall: When blood was drawn, patients with Susac syndrome were on intravenous immunoglobulin alone, on corticosteroids, or therapy-naive.

V was trimmed by 1 base and J by 4 bases, leaving 5 bases between them. Germline V gene lookup returns CDR1 SGHRS and CDR2 YFSETQ. There are 13 residues in the CDR3. General study findings and limits: Within total CD8+ repertoires, more than 15 Susac-specific public clones were found, and within CD8+ TEMRA repertoires, five.

Each Susac syndrome patient had definite or probable disease by recently defined criteria. Sequencing was performed on CD8+ T cells from PBMCs. The chain combines TRBV5-1 with TRBJ2-2, with D hard to call. The receptor was isolated from a human donor with Susac syndrome. This chain's CDR3 is CASSLRFTGELFF. The CDR3 DNA sequence: TGCGCCAGCAGCTTGAGGTTCACCGGGGAGCTGTTTTTT.